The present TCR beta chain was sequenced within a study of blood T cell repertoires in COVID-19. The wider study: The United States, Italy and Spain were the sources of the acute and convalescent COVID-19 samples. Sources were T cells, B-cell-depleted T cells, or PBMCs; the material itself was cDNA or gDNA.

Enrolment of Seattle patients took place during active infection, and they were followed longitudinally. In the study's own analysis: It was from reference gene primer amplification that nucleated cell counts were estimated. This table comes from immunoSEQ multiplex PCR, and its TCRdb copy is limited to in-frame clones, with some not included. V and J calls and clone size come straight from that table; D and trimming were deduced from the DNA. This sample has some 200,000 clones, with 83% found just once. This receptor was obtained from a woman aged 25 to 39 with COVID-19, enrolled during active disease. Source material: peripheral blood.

CDR3 in DNA: TGTGCCAGCAGCCAAGGGGGGCTGGGTGAGCAGTTCTTC. Protein sequence: CASSQGGLGEQFF. J is TRBJ2-1 and V is TRBV4-2; a weak D match, TRBD1 (6 bases). V gave up 1 base and J gave up 9 bases, with 10 bases separating them. This CDR3 has 13 residues. From germline, CDR1 is LGHNA and CDR2 YNFKEQ.